The entry below describes one T cell receptor beta chain. What it binds is not known. The data are from a study of lymphopenia after photon versus proton radiotherapy. Whole-study findings and limits: Survival link was tested only in deceased patients; proton benefit remains a possibility. Under photons, naive T cells and diversity fell while effector/memory populations rose. Post-nadir diversity loss with photons came from oligoclonal expansion, particularly CD8+ Temra cells.

Using immunoSEQ multiplex PCR, the repertoire was profiled, and TCRdb retains in-frame clones only, with some absent. Of 60,000 or so clones in the sample, around 86% were seen once. The CDR3 has 13 amino acids. Germline values: CDR1 LNHDA, CDR2 SQIVND (reference sequence). V gave up 6 bases and J gave up 5 bases; unmatched junction bases: 4. The material sequenced was peripheral blood, taken from a patient treated with photon-based radiotherapy. This clonotype was obtained from a man aged 35 to 55 with gastric cancer. The rearrangement uses TRBV19 and TRBJ2-3, with 8 bases matching TRBD2. The CDR3 DNA sequence: TGTGCCAGTAGCGAGGCGGGGGGAGATACGCAGTATTTT. Translating gives CASSEAGGDTQYF.